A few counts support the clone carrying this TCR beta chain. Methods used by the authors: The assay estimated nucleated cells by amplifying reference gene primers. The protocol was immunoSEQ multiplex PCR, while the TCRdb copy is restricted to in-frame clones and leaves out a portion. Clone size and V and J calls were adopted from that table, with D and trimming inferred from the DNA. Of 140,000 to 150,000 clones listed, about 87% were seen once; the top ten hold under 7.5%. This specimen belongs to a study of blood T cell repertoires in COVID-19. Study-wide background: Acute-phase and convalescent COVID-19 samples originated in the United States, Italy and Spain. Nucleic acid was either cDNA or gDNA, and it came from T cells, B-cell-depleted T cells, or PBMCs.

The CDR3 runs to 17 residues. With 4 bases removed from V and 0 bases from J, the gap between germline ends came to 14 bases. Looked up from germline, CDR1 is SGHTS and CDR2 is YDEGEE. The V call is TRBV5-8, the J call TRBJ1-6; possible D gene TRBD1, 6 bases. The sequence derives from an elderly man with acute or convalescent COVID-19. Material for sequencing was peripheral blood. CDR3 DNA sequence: TGTGCCAGCAGCCCGGGACAAATTAGCTCCTATAATTCACCCCTCCACTTT. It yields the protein CASSPGQISSYNSPLHF.